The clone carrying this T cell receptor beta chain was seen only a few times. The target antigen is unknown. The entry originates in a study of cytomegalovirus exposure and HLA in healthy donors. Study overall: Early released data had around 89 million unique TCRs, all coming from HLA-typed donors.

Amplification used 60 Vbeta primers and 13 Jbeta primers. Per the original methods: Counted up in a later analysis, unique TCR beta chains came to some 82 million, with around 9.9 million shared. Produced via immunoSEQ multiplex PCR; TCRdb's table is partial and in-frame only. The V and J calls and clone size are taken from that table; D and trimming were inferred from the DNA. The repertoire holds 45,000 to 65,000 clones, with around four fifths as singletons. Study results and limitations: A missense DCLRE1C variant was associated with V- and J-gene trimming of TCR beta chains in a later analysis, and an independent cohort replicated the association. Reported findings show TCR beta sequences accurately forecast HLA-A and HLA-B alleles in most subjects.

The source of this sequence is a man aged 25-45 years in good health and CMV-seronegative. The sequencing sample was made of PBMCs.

Written as DNA, the CDR3 is TGTGCCAGTTCCCGGGGGCGGGGGGGGAGCAATCAGCCCCAGCATTTT. Translating gives CASSRGRGGSNQPQHF. The chain has TRBV19 and TRBJ1-5; weak D call: TRBD1 (6 bases). With 8 bases removed from V and 1 base from J, the gap between germline ends came to 18 bases. This CDR3 comprises 16 residues. CDR1 and CDR2 (germline): LNHDA, SQIVND (reference sequence). The variable domain in full, with the rest retrieved from reference TRBV19 and TRBJ1-5, is DGGITQSPKYLFRKEGQNVTLSCEQNLNHDAMYWYRQDPGQGLRLIYYSQIVNDFQKGDIAEGYSVSREKKESFPLTVTSAQKNPTAFYLCASSRGRGGSNQPQHFGDGTRLSIL.